This T cell receptor (beta chain) was observed in a study of T-cell memory formation after mild COVID-19. This CDR3 is built from 17 residues. From germline, CDR1 is MNHEY and CDR2 SVGAGI. With V trimmed by 2 bases and J by 4 bases, 13 bases remained unmatched. TCRdb processed the 5' RACE reads anew with MiXCR; each CDR3 protein has one entry. The repertoire holds over 400,000 distinct CDR3 sequences, with more than 20% as singletons. This TCR derives from an adult woman who had mild COVID-19 (a few samples of this study predate the infection). Cell type and time point are not known. This chain links TRBV6-5 with TRBJ2-7, with 8 bases that match TRBD2. Input material: PBMCs or a T cell subset sorted from them (not recorded which). The CDR3 nucleotides are TGTGCCAGCAGTTACATCACGGGGAGCGGGGGCGAGTACGAGCAGTACTTC. This codes for CASSYITGSGGEYEQYF.